The 5 T cell receptor beta chains below come from one sample, sequenced in a study of T cells in Graves' hyperthyroidism and ophthalmopathy (dated 2019 in TCRdb). Libraries were constructed by multiplex PCR. The sequencer listed for this sample is Illumina HiSeq 2000. The TCR beta CDR3 regions were amplified from RNA transcripts. The TCR CDR3 was subjected to a first round of RT-PCR using the HTBI primer set and the Qiagen OneStep RT-PCR kit. TCRdb reprocessed the public reads (quality trimming at Q25 with fastp, clone calling with MiXCR) and kept in-frame beta chains. CDR3 protein duplicates are merged, each entry listing the most common genes and DNA. This sample is represented by more than 300,000 distinct CDR3 sequences; under 20% of them were singletons. The top ten constitute about 38% of the sample. Sequences were obtained from blood. Receptors originate from a man between 18 and 35 years old with Graves' ophthalmopathy.

This chain connects TRBV29-1 to TRBJ2-5; D possibly corresponds to TRBD1 (5 bases). Trimming took 3 bases from V and 0 from J, leaving 8 bases between them. The CDR3 contains 13 residues. Germline CDR1 and CDR2: SQVTM and ANQGSEA. CDR3 protein: CSVDRTNQETQYF. Here the CDR3 DNA reads TGCAGCGTTGACCGGACAAACCAAGAGACCCAGTACTTC. Full variable domain (outside the CDR3, taken from reference TRBV29-1 and TRBJ2-5): SAVISQKPSRDICQRGTSLTIQCQVDSQVTMMFWYRQQPGQSLTLIATANQGSEATYESGFVIDKFPISRPNLTFSTLTVSNMSPEDSSIYLCSVDRTNQETQYFGPGTRLLVL.

This clonotype has a count of ten or more. V usage is TRBV7-3 and J usage is TRBJ1-1, with D uncertain. The V and J ends lost 4 bases and 0 bases respectively, with 6 bases between them. Germline V CDR1 and CDR2: SGHTA, FQGTGA. The CDR3 contains 13 residues. The CDR3 coding sequence is TGTGCCAGCAGCTCAGGACTGAACACTGAAGCTTTCTTT. It encodes CASSSGLNTEAFF.

This chain joins TRBV14 and TRBJ1-4, with TRBD1 identical over 10 bases. The germline V gene encodes CDR1 SGHDN and CDR2 FVKESK. The V segment lost 8 bases and the J segment 8 bases; nucleotides outside the gene matches: 8. The CDR3 runs 14 residues. The CDR3 DNA follows: TGTGCCAGCGCCGACAGGGGGCTTTCAGAAAAACTGTTTTTT. Translated: CASADRGLSEKLFF.

This clonotype was counted only a few times. The chain has TRBV10-3 and TRBJ1-2, with no clear D. Germline V gene lookup returns CDR1 ENHRY and CDR2 SYGVKD. There are 14 residues in the CDR3. V was cut by 1 base and J by 8 bases, with 14 bases left in between. This CDR3 reads CAISELPPEGGYTF. The CDR3 DNA reads as TGTGCCATCAGTGAGTTACCCCCCGAAGGGGGCTACACCTTC.

The rearrangement links TRBV20-1 to TRBJ2-1, with 9 nucleotides matching TRBD1. Germline CDR1 DFQATT, CDR2 SNEGSKA (reference sequence). The V and J ends lost 4 bases and 2 bases, in that order; junction bases with no gene match: 9. This CDR3 has 16 amino acids. CDR3 protein: CSAMRPGQGTYNEQFF. For the CDR3, the DNA is TGCAGTGCTATGAGACCGGGACAGGGAACCTACAATGAGCAGTTCTTC.